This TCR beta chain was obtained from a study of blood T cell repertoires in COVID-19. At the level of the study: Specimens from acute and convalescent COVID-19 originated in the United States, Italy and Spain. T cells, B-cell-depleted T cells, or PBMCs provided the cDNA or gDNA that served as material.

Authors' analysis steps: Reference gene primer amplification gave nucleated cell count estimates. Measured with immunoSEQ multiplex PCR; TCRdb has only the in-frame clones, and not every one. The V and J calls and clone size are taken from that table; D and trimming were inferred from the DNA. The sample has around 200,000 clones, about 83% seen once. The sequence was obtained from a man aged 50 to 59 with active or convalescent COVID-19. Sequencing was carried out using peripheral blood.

The CDR3 protein is CASSPTSEAPNEQFF. DNA of the CDR3: TGCGCCAGCAGCCCGACTAGCGAAGCGCCCAATGAGCAGTTCTTC. The chain employs TRBV4-1 and TRBJ2-1; TRBD2 agrees at 8 bases. The germline CDR1 and CDR2 sequences are MGHRA and YSYEKL. V was pared by 4 bases and J by 6 bases, with 8 bases of the junction left unmatched. The CDR3 runs to 15 residues.